The 24 T cell receptor beta chains below all came from one sample that was sequenced in a study of shared clonotypes between healthy human individuals. This table comes from immunoSEQ multiplex PCR, and its TCRdb copy is limited to in-frame clones, with some not included. The repertoire holds roughly 700,000 clones, roughly 70% seen once, with more than 1.5% in the top ten. The sequenced sample was memory CD4+ T cells sorted from blood. Sample subset: CD45RA-negative fraction. These receptors originate from a woman younger than 45 in good health.

The chain employs TRBV7-8 and TRBJ1-5; D might be TRBD1 (6 bases). V was shortened by 6 bases and J by 5 bases, with 11 bases between the two germline ends. The CDR3 loop spans 13 amino acids. In germline, CDR1 is SGHVS, CDR2 FQNEAQ. The CDR3, as DNA: TGTGCCAGCAGTAGGACAGAAGATCAGCCCCAGCATTTT. The encoded protein is CASSRTEDQPQHF.

The V gene is TRBV11-2, the J gene TRBJ2-7, with D maybe TRBD2 (6 bases). The germline CDR1 and CDR2 sequences are SGHAT and FQNNGV. The V end lost 3 bases, the J end lost 0 bases, and 9 bases lay between the germline ends. The CDR3 loop spans 14 amino acids. The CDR3 protein is CASSFREASYEQYF. CDR3 DNA: TGTGCCAGCAGCTTTAGGGAGGCCTCCTACGAGCAGTACTTC.

This clone was picked up one time. V is TRBV7-9 and J is TRBJ2-3; D is unresolved. The CDR3 totals 14 residues. Trimming removed 4 bases at V and 1 base at J, with 9 bases between. The germline gives CDR1 SEHNR, CDR2 FQNEAQ (reference sequence). Here the CDR3 DNA reads TGTGCCAGCAGCTCTTACTTGGGCACAGATACGCAGTATTTT. As protein: CASSSYLGTDTQYF.

The gene calls are TRBV28 and TRBJ2-5; possible D gene TRBD2, 7 bases. In germline, CDR1 is MDHEN, CDR2 SYDVKM. CDR3 length: 18 amino acids. Trimming removed 6 bases at V and 5 bases at J, with 28 bases between. This CDR3 reads CASSSAGGLTISWETQYF. The DNA of the CDR3 is TGTGCCAGCAGCTCAGCCGGGGGGCTCACGATTTCGTGGGAGACCCAGTACTTC.

The chain has TRBV2 and TRBJ1-2, with D unresolved. Germline loops: CDR1 SNHLY, CDR2 FYNNEI. This CDR3 contains 12 residues. Between the trimmed V and J ends, which lost 4 bases and 2 bases, there was a span of 5 bases. The CDR3 DNA is TGTGCCAGCAGTGCACAGAACTATGGCTACACCTTC. The encoded protein is CASSAQNYGYTF.

In its sample, this clone was seen a few times. The V gene is TRBV29-1, the J gene TRBJ2-7; D perhaps matches TRBD2 (6 bases). Germline V gives CDR1 SQVTM, CDR2 ANQGSEA. The CDR3 is 13 residues long. With 3 bases removed from V and 2 bases from J, the gap between germline ends came to 11 bases. This CDR3 reads CSVDVSGAYEQYF. The DNA of the CDR3 is TGCAGCGTTGATGTGTCGGGGGCCTACGAGCAGTACTTC.

V and J are TRBV6-4 and TRBJ1-2; 11 bases are a match to TRBD1. The germline gives CDR1 MRHNA, CDR2 SNTAGT. The CDR3 length is 14 residues. V lost 5 bases, J lost 10 bases, and 9 bases stayed unmatched. CDR3 nucleotide sequence: TGTGCCAGCAGTACCCGAACAGGACAGGGGGCCTACACCTTC. It specifies CASSTRTGQGAYTF.

The chain combines TRBV6-6 with TRBJ1-1; a weak D match, TRBD1 (6 bases). The CDR3 runs 13 residues. The germline CDR1 and CDR2 sequences are MNHNY and SVGAGI (reference sequence). V was cut by 6 bases and J by 2 bases, with 10 bases left in between. CDR3 protein: CASRRTDNTEAFF. DNA for the CDR3: TGTGCCAGCAGGCGGACAGACAACACTGAAGCTTTCTTT.

This clone was recorded only once. Other DNA sequences in the same sample also yield this CDR3. The chain recombines TRBV19 with TRBJ1-1; D is undetermined. The CDR3 has 12 amino acids. In germline, CDR1 is LNHDA, CDR2 SQIVND (reference sequence). The V end was cut by 5 bases, the J end by 0 bases, with 4 bases between. CDR3 in amino acids: CASSWVNTEAFF. CDR3 in DNA: TGTGCCAGTAGTTGGGTGAACACTGAAGCTTTCTTT.

The chain uses TRBV7-2 and TRBJ1-5, with D possibly matching TRBD1 (6 bases). Germline loops: CDR1 SGHTA, CDR2 FQGNSA. The CDR3 contains 13 residues. Trimming cost V 4 bases and J 4 bases, with 8 bases left between them. The DNA of the CDR3 is TGTGCCAGCAGCTGGGACACGAATCAGCCCCAGCATTTT. This sequence encodes CASSWDTNQPQHF.

The chain joins TRBV28 to TRBJ2-7; the D gene is possibly TRBD1 (6 bases). Between the trimmed V and J ends, which lost 6 bases and 7 bases, there was a span of 16 bases. The CDR3 is made up of 13 amino acids. CDR1 and CDR2 (germline): MDHEN, SYDVKM. The CDR3 nucleotides are TGTGCCAGCAGGGAGACAGGCTTGGGTGAGCAGTACTTC. This codes for CASRETGLGEQYF.

In regard to this clone: Other DNA sequences within the sample encode an identical CDR3. The chain is built from TRBV28 and TRBJ1-2, with D hard to call. CDR3 length equals 12 residues. V dropped 5 bases and J dropped 4 bases, with 8 bases sitting between them. Germline lookup yields CDR1 MDHEN and CDR2 SYDVKM. The CDR3 region has the DNA TGTGCCAGCAGTACCCCGTCCTATGGCTACACCTTC. This encodes CASSTPSYGYTF.

As regards this clone: This sequence may be a read error, since a much larger clone differs from it by one base. The rearrangement links TRBV29-1 to TRBJ1-5; D unclear. The CDR3 is made up of 13 amino acids. Germline V CDR1 and CDR2: SQVTM, ANQGSEA. Trimming took off 5 bases at V and 2 bases at J, with 10 bases between the two ends. CDR3: CSVRLGGNQPQHF. In nucleotides, the CDR3 is TGCAGCGTTCGACTTGGGGGCAATCAGCCCCAGCATTTT.

The rearrangement links TRBV15 to TRBJ2-5; D may match TRBD1 or TRBD2 (5 bases each). With 0 bases removed from V and 4 bases from J, the gap between germline ends came to 18 bases. The CDR3 runs to 17 residues. Germline V lookup: CDR1 LNHNV, CDR2 YYDKDF (reference sequence). CDR3 bases: TGTGCCACCAGCAGAGATTCTGGGGGTCTCACCGGAGAGACCCAGTACTTC. It yields the protein CATSRDSGGLTGETQYF.

This chain links TRBV2 with TRBJ1-6; D not resolved. Trimming took 5 bases from V and 6 from J, leaving 8 bases between them. The CDR3 runs to 13 residues. The germline V gene encodes CDR1 SNHLY and CDR2 FYNNEI. The CDR3 bases are TGTGCCAGCAGTCAGTTTTTTAATTCACCCCTCCACTTT. Residues: CASSQFFNSPLHF.

The chain couples TRBV9 to TRBJ2-7; 10 nucleotides agree with TRBD1. Germline lookup yields CDR1 SGDLS and CDR2 YYNGEE. This CDR3 is 17 amino acids long. After removal of 4 bases from V and 7 bases from J, the junction contained 17 bases not matched to a gene. The DNA of the CDR3 is TGTGCCAGCAGCTCAAGTAGCTTTGGACAGGGGGTTTGGGAGCAGTACTTC. Translation gives CASSSSSFGQGVWEQYF.

The chain has TRBV6-4 and TRBJ2-1; 7 bases are shared with TRBD1. Germline V gene data show CDR1 as MRHNA and CDR2 as SNTAGT. This CDR3 is built from 13 residues. J gave up 5 bases and V 6 bases, and 4 bases lay outside the gene matches. CDR3 nucleotides: TGTGCCAGCAGCTCGGGACAGAACAATGAGCAGTTCTTC. It yields the protein CASSSGQNNEQFF.

This clone appeared a few times. This chain connects TRBV9 to TRBJ2-2; TRBD2 aligns across 10 bases. The CDR3 contains 17 residues. With 4 bases clipped from V and 5 bases from J, the junction kept 11 bases outside the gene matches. Germline V gives CDR1 SGDLS, CDR2 YYNGEE. CDR3 bases: TGTGCCAGCAGCCCCAGGACTAGCGGTGAAGTAACCGGGGAGCTGTTTTTT. This gives the protein CASSPRTSGEVTGELFF.

The chain employs TRBV28 and TRBJ2-7, with a tentative D call TRBD2 (5 bases). Trimming stripped 5 bases from V and 3 bases from J, with 11 bases between. The CDR3 has 13 residues. The germline V gene has CDR1 MDHEN and CDR2 SYDVKM. The CDR3 sequence: CASSSLGVYEQYF. CDR3 coding DNA: TGTGCCAGCAGTAGCCTCGGGGTCTACGAGCAGTACTTC.

The V and J genes are TRBV5-1 and TRBJ2-1, with D tentatively TRBD1 (6 bases). V lost 5 bases, J lost 4 bases, and 16 bases lay in between. The CDR3 loop spans 15 amino acids. The V gene's germline CDR1 is SGHRS and CDR2 YFSETQ. The CDR3 bases are TGCGCCAGCAGTCTGGAATACAGGGATTACAATGAGCAGTTCTTC. Its protein product is CASSLEYRDYNEQFF.

Only one count was recorded for this clone. The V and J genes are TRBV28 and TRBJ2-5; the D is unclear. Germline lookup yields CDR1 MDHEN and CDR2 SYDVKM. The CDR3 totals 16 residues. Between the trimmed V and J ends, which lost 5 bases and 3 bases, there was a span of 19 bases. CDR3 residues: CASSPAGDLVEETQYF. CDR3 DNA: TGTGCCAGCAGTCCCGCCGGCGATCTGGTGGAAGAGACCCAGTACTTC.

The rearrangement links TRBV27 to TRBJ2-2; 10 bases are shared with TRBD1. V gave up 6 bases and J gave up 6 bases; unmatched junction bases: 7. The germline CDR1 and CDR2 sequences are MNHEY and SMNVEV (reference sequence). This CDR3 comprises 15 residues. Here the CDR3 DNA reads TGTGCCAGCAGGACGGGACAGGGGATGTCCGGGGAGCTGTTTTTT. Encoded protein: CASRTGQGMSGELFF.

The CDR3 is CASSFRVLVDPQHF. The CDR3 DNA follows: TGCGCCAGCAGCTTTAGGGTTCTGGTCGACCCCCAGCATTTT. The rearrangement links TRBV4-1 to TRBJ1-5; D gene unclear. Germline lookup yields CDR1 MGHRA and CDR2 YSYEKL. CDR3 size: 14 residues. Between the trimmed V and J ends, which lost 5 bases and 10 bases, there was a span of 18 bases.

This clone was seen just once. The chain is built from TRBV5-4 and TRBJ1-2; D gene uncertain. The CDR3 runs 12 residues. In germline, CDR1 is SGHNT, CDR2 YYREEE (reference sequence). V gave up 10 bases and J gave up 4 bases, with 14 bases separating them. The CDR3 DNA is TGTGCCGTAAAGAGCAGGCCCTATGGCTACACCTTC. It encodes CAVKSRPYGYTF.